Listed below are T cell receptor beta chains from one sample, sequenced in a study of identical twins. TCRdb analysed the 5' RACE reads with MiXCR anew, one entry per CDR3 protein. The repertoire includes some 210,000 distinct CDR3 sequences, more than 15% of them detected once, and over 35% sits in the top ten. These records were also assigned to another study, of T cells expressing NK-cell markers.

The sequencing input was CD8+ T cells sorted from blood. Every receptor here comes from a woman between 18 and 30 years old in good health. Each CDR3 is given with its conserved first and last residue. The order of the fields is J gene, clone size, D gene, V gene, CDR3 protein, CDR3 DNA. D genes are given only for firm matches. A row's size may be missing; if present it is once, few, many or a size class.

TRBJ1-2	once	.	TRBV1	CTSSPNDFGYTF	TGCACCAGCAGCCCGAATGATTTTGGCTACACCTTC
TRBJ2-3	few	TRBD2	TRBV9	CASSNPVRRGGDTQYF	TGTGCCAGCAGCAACCCGGTCAGGCGGGGGGGGGATACGCAGTATTTT
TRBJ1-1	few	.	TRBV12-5	CASARGGMNTEAFF	TGTGCTAGTGCCCGGGGGGGGATGAACACTGAAGCTTTCTTT
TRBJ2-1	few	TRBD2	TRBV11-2	CASSLRLARENEQFF	TGTGCCAGCAGCCTAAGACTAGCGCGAGAGAATGAGCAGTTCTTC
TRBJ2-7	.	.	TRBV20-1	CSARPGEAVLDEQYF	TGCAGTGCTAGGCCAGGGGAGGCAGTCCTCGACGAGCAGTACTTC
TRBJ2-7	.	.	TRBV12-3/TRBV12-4	CASSSSGFGQYF	TGTGCCAGCAGTAGTTCCGGTTTCGGGCAGTACTTC
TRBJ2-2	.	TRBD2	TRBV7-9	CASSVLAGAIGELFF	TGTGCCAGCAGCGTACTAGCGGGAGCAATCGGGGAGCTGTTTTTT
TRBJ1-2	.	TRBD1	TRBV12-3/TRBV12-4	CASSQPRDRGYTF	TGTGCCAGCAGCCAACCCCGGGACAGGGGTTACACCTTC
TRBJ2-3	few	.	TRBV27	CASGDTRSTDTQYF	TGTGCCAGCGGTGACACGAGGAGCACAGATACGCAGTATTTT
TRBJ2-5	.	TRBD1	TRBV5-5	CASSSGQGARETQYF	TGTGCCAGCAGCTCGGGACAGGGGGCGAGGGAGACCCAGTACTTC
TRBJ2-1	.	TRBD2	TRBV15	CATSRDIAGAYNEQFF	TGTGCCACCAGCAGAGACATAGCGGGGGCCTACAATGAGCAGTTCTTC